This T cell receptor beta chain was captured by sequencing in a study of T cell repertoires in cytomegalovirus infection. Concerning this clonotype: As yet, its antigen is unknown.

This CDR3 contains 14 residues. Trimming left V 5 bases short and J 3 bases short, with 14 bases between. CDR1 SEHNR and CDR2 FQNEAQ come from the germline V gene (reference sequence). TCRdb processed the reads anew with MiXCR; each CDR3 protein has one entry. The table records fewer than 1,000,000 distinct CDR3 sequences, less than 35% of them present only once. The origin of this receptor is a human donor in good health (CMV status not recorded). Some clones in this sample may be carry-over from other donors' samples. This rearrangement joins TRBV7-9 to TRBJ2-7, with D tentatively TRBD1 (6 bases). Specimen: cultured CD8+ T cells from PBMCs, collected from culture after CMV antigen stimulation. The CDR3 reads CASSGHRELYEQYF. CDR3 bases: TGTGCCAGCAGCGGTCACAGGGAACTCTACGAGCAGTACTTC.